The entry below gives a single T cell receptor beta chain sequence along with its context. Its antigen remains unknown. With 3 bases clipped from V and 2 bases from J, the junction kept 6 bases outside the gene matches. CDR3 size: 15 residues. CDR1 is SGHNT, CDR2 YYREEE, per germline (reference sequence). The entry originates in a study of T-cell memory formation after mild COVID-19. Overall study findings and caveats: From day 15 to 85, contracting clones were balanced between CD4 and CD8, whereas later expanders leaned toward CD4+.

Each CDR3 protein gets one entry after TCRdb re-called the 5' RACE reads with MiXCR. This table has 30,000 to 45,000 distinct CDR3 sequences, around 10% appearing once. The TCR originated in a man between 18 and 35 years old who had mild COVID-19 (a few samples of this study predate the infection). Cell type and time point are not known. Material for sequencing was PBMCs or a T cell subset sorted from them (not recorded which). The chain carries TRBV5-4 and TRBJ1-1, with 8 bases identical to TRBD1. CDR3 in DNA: TGTGCCAGCAGCTCCAGTGACAGGGGTAACACTGAAGCTTTCTTT. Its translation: CASSSSDRGNTEAFF.